This entry lists 13 T cell receptor beta chains sequenced from one sample in a study of T cells after yellow fever vaccination. In TCRdb, the 5' RACE reads were re-called with MiXCR into one record per CDR3 protein. The sample records some 320,000 distinct CDR3 sequences, roughly 4.3% being singletons. The sequencing here drew on PBMCs, taken 5 days after the yellow fever booster vaccination. These receptors originate from a man aged 18 to 30 who received the YFV17D yellow fever vaccine.

This clonotype was detected only a few times. This chain links TRBV6-5 with TRBJ2-3; D call uncertain. The CDR3 spans 13 residues. The V end was cut by 6 bases, the J end by 2 bases, with 9 bases between. Germline V gene sequence: CDR1 MNHEY, CDR2 SVGAGI. The CDR3 DNA reads as TGTGCCAGCAGCCCGTCAAACACAGATACGCAGTATTTT. Its protein is CASSPSNTDTQYF.

In this sample, this clonotype turned up a few times. The chain has TRBV20-1 and TRBJ2-7; D is uncertain. Trimming took off 1 base at V and 1 base at J, with 11 bases between the two ends. Germline CDR1 is DFQATT and CDR2 is SNEGSKA (reference sequence). CDR3 size: 14 residues. CDR3 protein: CSARARVGSYEQYV. The CDR3 DNA sequence: TGCAGTGCTAGAGCCCGGGTGGGGTCCTACGAGCAGTACGTC.

The chain employs TRBV12-3 or TRBV12-4 and TRBJ2-1; D not resolved. The CDR3 totals 14 residues. Trimming removed 4 bases at V and 2 bases at J, with 9 bases between. CDR3 region: CASSSPLAYNEQFF. The DNA for the CDR3 is TGTGCCAGCAGTTCCCCCCTAGCCTACAATGAGCAGTTCTTC.

This clonotype was detected a few times. The gene calls are TRBV7-2 and TRBJ1-3; weak D call: TRBD1 (6 bases). The CDR3 runs to 12 residues. V lost 6 bases and J lost 11, with 14 bases in between. Germline V gene sequence: CDR1 SGHTA, CDR2 FQGNSA. In DNA form, the CDR3 reads TGTGCCAGCAGTTCAGGGACACGTGCCATATATTTT. Translated, it gives CASSSGTRAIYF.

This clonotype was found many times. The V and J genes are TRBV9 and TRBJ1-1; D perhaps matches TRBD1 (5 bases). The CDR3 sequence is 17 residues long. CDR1 SGDLS and CDR2 YYNGEE come from the germline V gene. The V end lost 1 base, the J end lost 3 bases, and 19 bases lay between the germline ends. DNA for the CDR3: TGTGCCAGCAGCGTATCTAACCTTCAGGGTCGTGACACTGAAGCTTTCTTT. This gives the protein CASSVSNLQGRDTEAFF.

This clonotype was counted many times. The rearrangement uses TRBV10-3 and TRBJ2-3; tentative D call: TRBD2 (6 bases). Germline assignment: CDR1 ENHRY and CDR2 SYGVKD. The CDR3 loop spans 17 amino acids. Trimming took 0 bases from V and 1 from J, leaving 14 bases between them. The CDR3 DNA is TGTGCCATCAGTGAGTCCAGCGAGGGGAGGCGCACAGATACGCAGTATTTT. Its protein product is CAISESSEGRRTDTQYF.

This clonotype appeared many times. The J gene is TRBJ1-4, the V gene TRBV9; weak D call: TRBD1 (5 bases). V lost 0 bases, J lost 8 bases, and 11 bases lay in between. Germline V CDR1 and CDR2: SGDLS, YYNGEE. The CDR3 has 14 amino acids. The CDR3 loop is CASSVVGDSEKLFF. The DNA for the CDR3 is TGTGCCAGCAGCGTAGTAGGGGATAGCGAAAAACTGTTTTTT. Variable domain in full (rest from reference TRBV9 and TRBJ1-4): DSGVTQTPKHLITATGQRVTLRCSPRSGDLSVYWYQQSLDQGLQFLIQYYNGEERAKGNILERFSAQQFPDLHSELNLSSLELGDSALYFCASSVVGDSEKLFFGSGTQLSVL.

The chain employs TRBV7-2 and TRBJ2-1, with 8 bases matching TRBD2. This CDR3 comprises 17 residues. From germline, CDR1 is SGHTA and CDR2 FQGNSA. V lost 0 bases, J lost 2 bases, and 6 bases stayed unmatched. The CDR3 loop reads CASSLASGAGAYNEQFF. CDR3 DNA: TGTGCCAGCAGCTTAGCGTCCGGAGCGGGGGCCTACAATGAGCAGTTCTTC.

This clonotype appeared many times. This rearrangement joins TRBV12-3 or TRBV12-4 to TRBJ2-5; 7 nucleotides match TRBD1. The CDR3 has 15 amino acids. J gave up 10 bases and V 5 bases, and 16 bases lay outside the gene matches. CDR3 coding DNA: TGTGCCAGCAGTCCCTCACAGGGGCCGAGTGATGACCAGTACTTC. It yields the protein CASSPSQGPSDDQYF.

This clonotype has only a few counts. The chain uses TRBV6-5 and TRBJ2-7; D is perhaps TRBD1 (5 bases). Per germline, CDR1 MNHEY and CDR2 SVGAGI. With 6 bases removed from V and 6 bases from J, the gap between germline ends came to 15 bases. The CDR3 runs to 13 residues. CDR3: CASSSSQGSEQYF. CDR3 nucleotides: TGTGCCAGCAGCAGTTCCCAGGGCAGCGAGCAGTACTTC.

This clonotype was counted a few times. The chain couples TRBV7-9 to TRBJ1-2; TRBD1 agrees at 7 bases. With 5 bases clipped from V and 5 bases from J, the junction kept 23 bases outside the gene matches. The CDR3 is made up of 19 amino acids. Looked up from germline, CDR1 is SEHNR and CDR2 is FQNEAQ (reference sequence). CDR3 residues: CASSPTYVQGSFLPYGYTF. CDR3 nucleotides: TGTGCCAGCAGCCCCACCTACGTACAGGGGTCGTTTCTGCCTTATGGCTACACCTTC.

This clonotype was found many times. The rearrangement joins TRBV15 to TRBJ2-7; unclear D gene. The V end lost 0 bases, the J end lost 6 bases, and 9 bases lay between the germline ends. Germline values: CDR1 LNHNV, CDR2 YYDKDF (reference sequence). The CDR3 is 13 residues long. CDR3 sequence: CATSRDTTGEQYF. The CDR3 DNA follows: TGTGCCACCAGCAGAGATACGACGGGCGAGCAGTACTTC.

This clonotype appeared a few times. The rearrangement joins TRBV6-5 to TRBJ2-7; 7 nucleotides match TRBD2. This CDR3 region has 15 residues. Germline CDR1 reads MNHEY; CDR2 reads SVGAGI. V shed 5 bases, J shed 0 bases, and the junction held 7 bases outside the gene matches. This CDR3 is CASSPSGVSSYEQYV. CDR3 in DNA: TGTGCCAGCAGTCCAAGCGGGGTATCCTCCTACGAGCAGTACGTC.